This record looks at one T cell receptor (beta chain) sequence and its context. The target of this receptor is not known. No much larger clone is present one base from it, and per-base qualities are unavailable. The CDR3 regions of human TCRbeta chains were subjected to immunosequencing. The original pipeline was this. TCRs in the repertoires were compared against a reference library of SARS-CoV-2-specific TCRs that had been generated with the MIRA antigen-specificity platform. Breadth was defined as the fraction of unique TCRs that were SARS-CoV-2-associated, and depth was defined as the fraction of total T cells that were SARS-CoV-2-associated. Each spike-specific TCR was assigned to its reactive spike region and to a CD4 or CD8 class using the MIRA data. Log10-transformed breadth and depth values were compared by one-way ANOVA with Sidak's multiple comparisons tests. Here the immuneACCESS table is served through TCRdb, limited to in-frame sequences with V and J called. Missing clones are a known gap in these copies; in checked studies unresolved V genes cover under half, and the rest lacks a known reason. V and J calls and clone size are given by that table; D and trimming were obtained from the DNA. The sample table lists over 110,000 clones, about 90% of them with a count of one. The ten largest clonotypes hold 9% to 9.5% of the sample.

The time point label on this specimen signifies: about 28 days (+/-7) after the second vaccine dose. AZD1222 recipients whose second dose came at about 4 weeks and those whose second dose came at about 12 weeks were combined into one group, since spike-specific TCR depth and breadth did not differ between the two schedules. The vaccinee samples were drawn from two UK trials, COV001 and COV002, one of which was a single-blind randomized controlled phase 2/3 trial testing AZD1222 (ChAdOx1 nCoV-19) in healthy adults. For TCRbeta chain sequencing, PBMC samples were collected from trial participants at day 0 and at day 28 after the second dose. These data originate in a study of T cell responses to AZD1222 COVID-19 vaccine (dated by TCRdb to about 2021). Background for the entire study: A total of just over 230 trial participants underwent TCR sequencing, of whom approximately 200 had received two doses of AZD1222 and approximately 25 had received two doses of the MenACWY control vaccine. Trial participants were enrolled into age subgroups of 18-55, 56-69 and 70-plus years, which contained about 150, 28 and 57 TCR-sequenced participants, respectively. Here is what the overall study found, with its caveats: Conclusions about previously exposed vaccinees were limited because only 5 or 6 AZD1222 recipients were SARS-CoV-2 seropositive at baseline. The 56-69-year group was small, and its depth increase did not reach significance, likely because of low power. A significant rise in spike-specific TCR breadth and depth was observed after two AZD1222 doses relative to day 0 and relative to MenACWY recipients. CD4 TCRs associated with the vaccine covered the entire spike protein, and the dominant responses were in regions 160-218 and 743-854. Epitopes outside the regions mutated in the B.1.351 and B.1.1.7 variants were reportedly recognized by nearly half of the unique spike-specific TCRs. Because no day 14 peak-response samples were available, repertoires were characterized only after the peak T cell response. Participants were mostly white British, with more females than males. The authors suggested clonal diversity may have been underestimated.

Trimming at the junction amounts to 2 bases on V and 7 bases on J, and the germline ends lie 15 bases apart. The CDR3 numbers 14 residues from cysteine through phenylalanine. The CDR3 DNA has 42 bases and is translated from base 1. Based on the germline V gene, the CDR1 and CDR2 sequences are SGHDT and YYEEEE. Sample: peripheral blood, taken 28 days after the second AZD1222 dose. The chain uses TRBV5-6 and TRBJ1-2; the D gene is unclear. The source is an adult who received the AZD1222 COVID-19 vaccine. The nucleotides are TGTGCCAGCAGCTTAAGCCCTGCCTCCTTTGGCTACACCTTC. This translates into CASSLSPASFGYTF. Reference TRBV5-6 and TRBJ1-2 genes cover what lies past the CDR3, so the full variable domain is DAGVTQSPTHLIKTRGQQVTLRCSPKSGHDTVSWYQQALGQGPQFIFQYYEEEERQRGNFPDRFSGHQFPNYSSELNVNALLLGDSALYLCASSLSPASFGYTFGSGTRLTVV.